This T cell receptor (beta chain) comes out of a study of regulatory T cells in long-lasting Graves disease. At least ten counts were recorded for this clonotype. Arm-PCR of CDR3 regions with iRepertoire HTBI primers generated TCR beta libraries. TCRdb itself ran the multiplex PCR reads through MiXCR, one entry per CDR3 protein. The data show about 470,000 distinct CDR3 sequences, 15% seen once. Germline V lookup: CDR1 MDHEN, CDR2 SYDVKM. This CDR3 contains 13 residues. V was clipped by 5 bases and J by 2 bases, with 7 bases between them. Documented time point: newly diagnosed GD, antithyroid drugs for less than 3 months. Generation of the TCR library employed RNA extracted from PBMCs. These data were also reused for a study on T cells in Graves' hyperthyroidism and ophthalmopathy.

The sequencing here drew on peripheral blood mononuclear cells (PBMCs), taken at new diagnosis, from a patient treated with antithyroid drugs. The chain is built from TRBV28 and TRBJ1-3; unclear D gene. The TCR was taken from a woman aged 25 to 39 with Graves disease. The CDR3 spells CASSLHTGNTIYF. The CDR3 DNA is TGTGCCAGCAGTCTGCATACTGGAAACACCATATATTTT.